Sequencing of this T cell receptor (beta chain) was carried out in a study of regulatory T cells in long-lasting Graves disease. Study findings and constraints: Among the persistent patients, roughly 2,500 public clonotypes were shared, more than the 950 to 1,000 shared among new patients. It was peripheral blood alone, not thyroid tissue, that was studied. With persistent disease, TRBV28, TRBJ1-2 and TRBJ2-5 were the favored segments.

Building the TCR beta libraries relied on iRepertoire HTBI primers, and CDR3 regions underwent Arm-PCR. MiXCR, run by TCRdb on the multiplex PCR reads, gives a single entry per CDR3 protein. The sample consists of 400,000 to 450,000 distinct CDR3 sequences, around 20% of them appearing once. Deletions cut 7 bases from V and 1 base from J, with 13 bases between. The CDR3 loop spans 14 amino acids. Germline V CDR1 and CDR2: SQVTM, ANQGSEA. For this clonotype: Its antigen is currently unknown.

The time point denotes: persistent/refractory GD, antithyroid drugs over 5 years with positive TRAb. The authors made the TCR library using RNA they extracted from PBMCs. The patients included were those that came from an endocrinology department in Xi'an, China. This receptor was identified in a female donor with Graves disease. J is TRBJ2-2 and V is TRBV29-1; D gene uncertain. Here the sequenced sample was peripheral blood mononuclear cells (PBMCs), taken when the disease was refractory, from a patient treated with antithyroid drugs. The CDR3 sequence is CSATRIGNTGELFF. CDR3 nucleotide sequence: TGCAGCGCAACCAGGATAGGGAACACCGGGGAGCTGTTTTTT.